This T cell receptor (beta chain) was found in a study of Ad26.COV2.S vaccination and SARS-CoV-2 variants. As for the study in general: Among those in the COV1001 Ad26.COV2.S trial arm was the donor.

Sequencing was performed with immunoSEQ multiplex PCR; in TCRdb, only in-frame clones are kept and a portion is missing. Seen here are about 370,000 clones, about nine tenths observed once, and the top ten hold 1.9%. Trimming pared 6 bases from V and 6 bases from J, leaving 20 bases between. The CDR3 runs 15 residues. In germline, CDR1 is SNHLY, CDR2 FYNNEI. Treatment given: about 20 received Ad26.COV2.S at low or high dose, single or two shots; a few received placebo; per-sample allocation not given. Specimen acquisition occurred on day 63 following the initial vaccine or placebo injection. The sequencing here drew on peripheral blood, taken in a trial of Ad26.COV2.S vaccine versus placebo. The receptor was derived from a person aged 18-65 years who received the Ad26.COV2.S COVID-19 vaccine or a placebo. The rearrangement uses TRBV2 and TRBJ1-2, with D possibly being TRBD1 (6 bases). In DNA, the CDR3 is TGTGCCAGCAGCCGCTACGACAGGCCGTTGGATGGCTACACCTTC. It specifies CASSRYDRPLDGYTF. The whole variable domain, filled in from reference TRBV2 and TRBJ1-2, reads EPEVTQTPSHQVTQMGQEVILRCVPISNHLYFYWYRQILGQKVEFLVSFYNNEISEKSEIFDDQFSVERPDGSNFTLKIRSTKLEDSAMYFCASSRYDRPLDGYTFGSGTRLTVV.